Shown below are 14 T cell receptor beta chains from a single sample sequenced in a study of early T cells in non-severe SARS-CoV-2 infection. A single record per CDR3 protein comes from TCRdb applying MiXCR to the 5' RACE reads. The table lists roughly 60,000 distinct CDR3 sequences, approximately 7.7% of them singletons. Specimen: whole blood. Receptors were obtained from an adult who was a healthcare worker with PCR-confirmed SARS-CoV-2 infection or an uninfected control (not recorded which).

This clonotype has at least ten counts. This CDR3 reads CSASAHSGRSYEQYF. In nucleotides, the CDR3 is TGCAGTGCTAGTGCTCACAGCGGGAGGTCCTACGAGCAGTACTTC. V usage is TRBV20-1 and J usage is TRBJ2-7, with TRBD2 identical over 9 bases. V was clipped by 3 bases and J by 1 base; unmatched bases: 7. There are 15 residues in the CDR3. Germline-derived CDR1 and CDR2 are DFQATT and SNEGSKA (reference sequence).

This clonotype was seen ten or more times. CDR3 DNA sequence: TGCGCCAGCAGCTCAGGGTCGGGTAACACTGAAGCTTTCTTT. Translated: CASSSGSGNTEAFF. V and J are TRBV5-1 and TRBJ1-1, with a weak D call TRBD1 (5 bases). The V and J ends lost 3 bases and 2 bases respectively, with 11 bases between them. Germline loops: CDR1 SGHRS, CDR2 YFSETQ. This CDR3 is built from 14 residues.

At least ten counts were recorded for this clonotype. The gene calls are TRBV28 and TRBJ2-1; D gene unclear. The CDR3 totals 16 residues. V was clipped by 6 bases and J by 4 bases, with 19 bases between them. The germline V gene has CDR1 MDHEN and CDR2 SYDVKM. CDR3 coding DNA: TGTGCCAGCAGCCCCTCCAGTGCGCCATTGTACAATGAGCAGTTCTTC. Amino acids: CASSPSSAPLYNEQFF. Full variable domain (outside the CDR3, taken from reference TRBV28 and TRBJ2-1): DVKVTQSSRYLVKRTGEKVFLECVQDMDHENMFWYRQDPGLGLRLIYFSYDVKMKEKGDIPEGYSVSREKKERFSLILESASTNQTSMYLCASSPSSAPLYNEQFFGPGTRLTVL.

This clonotype was counted ten times or more. This rearrangement joins TRBV11-2 to TRBJ1-2, with D unresolved. The CDR3 contains 14 residues. The germline V gene encodes CDR1 SGHAT and CDR2 FQNNGV. Trimming stripped 4 bases from V and 4 bases from J, with 13 bases between. The CDR3 nucleotides read TGTGCCAGCAGCTCAATAACATTTGCCTATGGCTACACCTTC. Protein product: CASSSITFAYGYTF. The full variable domain, rest sourced from reference TRBV11-2 and TRBJ1-2, is EAGVAQSPRYKIIEKRQSVAFWCNPISGHATLYWYQQILGQGPKLLIQFQNNGVVDDSQLPKDRFSAERLKGVDSTLKIQPAKLEDSAVYLCASSSITFAYGYTFGSGTRLTVV.

This clonotype was seen only a few times. The rearrangement links TRBV14 to TRBJ2-1, with TRBD2 identical over 10 bases. The CDR3 has 17 residues. CDR1 is SGHDN and CDR2 is FVKESK in the germline V gene. The ends lost 0 bases at V and 4 bases at J; junction bases unmatched: 6. The CDR3 spells CASSQEGPAGGYNEQFF. The DNA of the CDR3 is TGTGCCAGCAGCCAAGAAGGTCCAGCGGGAGGGTACAATGAGCAGTTCTTC.

In this sample, this clonotype turned up many times. The chain employs TRBV12-3 or TRBV12-4 and TRBJ1-1; unclear D gene. The V gene lost 3 bases and the J gene lost 1 base, with 6 bases spanning the gap. The CDR3 has 13 residues. The CDR3 nucleotides are TGTGCCAGCAGTTTCTATGAGAACACTGAAGCTTTCTTT. This sequence encodes CASSFYENTEAFF.

In this sample, this clonotype turned up many times. J is TRBJ2-2 and V is TRBV12-3 or TRBV12-4; a weak D match, TRBD2 (5 bases). V shed 4 bases and J shed 1 base, with 10 bases lying between them. There are 15 residues in the CDR3. This CDR3 is CASSYAGRNTGELFF. CDR3 DNA: TGTGCCAGCAGTTATGCGGGCAGGAACACCGGGGAGCTGTTTTTT.

The genes are TRBV2 and TRBJ2-3, with 9 nucleotides matching TRBD2. The CDR3 loop spans 13 amino acids. Trimming at V came to 6 bases and at J to 5 bases, leaving 3 bases not matched to a gene. CDR1 is SNHLY, CDR2 FYNNEI, per germline. The CDR3 nucleotides are TGTGCCAGCAGGGGACTAGCTGGAGATACGCAGTATTTT. As protein: CASRGLAGDTQYF.

This clonotype came up many times. The V call is TRBV20-1, the J call TRBJ2-7; the match to TRBD2 covers 13 bases. The germline V gene encodes CDR1 DFQATT and CDR2 SNEGSKA (reference sequence). There are 16 residues in the CDR3. The trim removed 0 bases at V and 7 bases at J, leaving 9 bases unmatched. The CDR3 here is CSARDWTSGSIGEQYF. The CDR3 nucleotides read TGCAGTGCTAGAGATTGGACTAGCGGGAGCATAGGGGAGCAGTACTTC.

This clonotype was detected many times. The CDR3 nucleotides are TGTGCCTGGACGCGTCTTTTCACAGCCAAAAACACCGGGGAGCTGTTTTTT. It encodes CAWTRLFTAKNTGELFF. V gene TRBV30 combines with J gene TRBJ2-2, with unresolved D. Germline CDR1 and CDR2: GTSNPN and SVGIG (reference sequence). This CDR3 comprises 17 residues. V was shortened by 4 bases and J by 2 bases, with 20 bases between the two germline ends.

About this clonotype itself: A read error is possible here, since a much larger clone lies one base away. V gene TRBV27 combines with J gene TRBJ1-3; no reliable D call. Germline V gene sequence: CDR1 MNHEY, CDR2 SMNVEV (reference sequence). This CDR3 spans 15 amino acids. The CDR3 here is CASSLWGRSGNTLYF. CDR3 coding DNA: TGTGCCAGCAGTTTATGGGGTCGCTCTGGAAACACCTTATATTTT.

This CDR3 reads CASSTGNYGYTF. The CDR3 DNA reads as TGTGCCAGCAGCACAGGCAACTATGGCTACACCTTC. This sequence joins TRBV4-2 and TRBJ1-2; a possible D gene is TRBD1 (5 bases). CDR3 length: 12 residues. Germline CDR1 reads LGHNA; CDR2 reads YNFKEQ. The ends were cut back, 5 bases at V and 2 bases at J, with 6 bases in the middle.

This clonotype was counted a few times. A junction end diverges from the germline sequence, so it may reflect a read error. The chain joins TRBV6-6 to TRBJ2-3; the D gene could be TRBD1 or TRBD2 (5 bases each). Germline-derived CDR1 and CDR2 are MNHNY and SVGAGI (reference sequence). The CDR3 has 15 residues. The CDR3 DNA sequence: TGTGCCAGCAGTCACTCCGGGACGGACACAGATACGCAGTATTTT. Translated: CASSHSGTDTDTQYF.

This clonotype was recorded many times. This chain joins TRBV2 and TRBJ2-3; 8 nucleotides align to TRBD2. V was clipped by 9 bases and J by 1 base; unmatched bases: 6. The germline CDR1 and CDR2 sequences are SNHLY and FYNNEI. This CDR3 region has 14 residues. The CDR3 sequence is CASNSGTRTDTQYF. The CDR3 DNA follows: TGTGCCAGTAATAGCGGGACCCGCACAGATACGCAGTATTTT. Looking up the rest from reference TRBV2 and TRBJ2-3 gives the full variable domain: EPEVTQTPSHQVTQMGQEVILRCVPISNHLYFYWYRQILGQKVEFLVSFYNNEISEKSEIFDDQFSVERPDGSNFTLKIRSTKLEDSAMYFCASNSGTRTDTQYFGPGTRLTVL.